Here is one T cell receptor beta chain with its context. Primers included in the PCR were 60 Vbeta and 13 Jbeta primers. Sequencing was performed with immunoSEQ multiplex PCR; in TCRdb, only in-frame clones are kept and a portion is missing. The table shows some 200,000 clones, with around three quarters occurring only once. Germline CDR1 is SGHRS and CDR2 is YFSETQ. The germline V and J ends were trimmed by 0 bases and 6 bases, with 13 bases remaining between them. This CDR3 has 15 amino acids. The data were obtained in a study of cytomegalovirus exposure and HLA in healthy donors. This TCR came from a young woman in good health and CMV-seropositive. V usage is TRBV5-1 and J usage is TRBJ1-5; D is possibly TRBD1 (6 bases). Material for sequencing was PBMCs. The CDR3 DNA reads as TGCGCCAGCAGCTTGGAGGCAGGGGCCGTTCAGCCCCAGCATTTT. This sequence encodes CASSLEAGAVQPQHF.